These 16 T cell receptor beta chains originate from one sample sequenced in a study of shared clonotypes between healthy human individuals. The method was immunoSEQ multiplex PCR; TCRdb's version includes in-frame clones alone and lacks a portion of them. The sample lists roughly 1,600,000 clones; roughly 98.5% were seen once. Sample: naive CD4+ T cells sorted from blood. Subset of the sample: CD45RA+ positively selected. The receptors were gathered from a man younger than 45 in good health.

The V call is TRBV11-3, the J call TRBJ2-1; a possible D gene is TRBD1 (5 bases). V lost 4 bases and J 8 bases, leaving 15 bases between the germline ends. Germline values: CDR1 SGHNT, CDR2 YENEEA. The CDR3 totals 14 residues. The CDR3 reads CASSSPLGHDEQFF. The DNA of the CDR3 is TGTGCCAGCAGCTCACCACTGGGGCATGATGAGCAGTTCTTC.

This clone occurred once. The CDR3 nucleotides are TGTGCCAGCAGCTTAGGAGGGAGAGTGGGGACCCAGTACTTC. Its translation: CASSLGGRVGTQYF. The chain carries TRBV11-2 and TRBJ2-5, with D maybe TRBD2 (5 bases). The CDR3 is made up of 14 amino acids. Trimming removed 1 base at V and 7 bases at J, with 13 bases between. Germline CDR1 SGHAT, CDR2 FQNNGV.

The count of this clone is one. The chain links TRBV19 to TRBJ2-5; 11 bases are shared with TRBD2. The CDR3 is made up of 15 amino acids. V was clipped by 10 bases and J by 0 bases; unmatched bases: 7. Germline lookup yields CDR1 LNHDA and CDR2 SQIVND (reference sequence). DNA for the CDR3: TGTGCCACCGGGGCTAGCGGGAGGAACCAAGAGACCCAGTACTTC. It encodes CATGASGRNQETQYF. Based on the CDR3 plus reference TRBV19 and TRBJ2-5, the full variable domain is DGGITQSPKYLFRKEGQNVTLSCEQNLNHDAMYWYRQDPGQGLRLIYYSQIVNDFQKGDIAEGYSVSREKKESFPLTVTSAQKNPTAFYLCATGASGRNQETQYFGPGTRLLVL.

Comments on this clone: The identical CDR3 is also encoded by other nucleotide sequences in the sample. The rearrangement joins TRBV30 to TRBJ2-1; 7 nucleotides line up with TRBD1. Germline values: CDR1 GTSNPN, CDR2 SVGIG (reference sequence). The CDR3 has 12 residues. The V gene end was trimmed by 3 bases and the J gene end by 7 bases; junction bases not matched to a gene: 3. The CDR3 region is CAWSLQGNEQFF. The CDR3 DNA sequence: TGTGCCTGGAGCCTACAGGGGAATGAGCAGTTCTTC. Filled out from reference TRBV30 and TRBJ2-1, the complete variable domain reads SQTIHQWPATLVQPVGSPLSLECTVEGTSNPNLYWYRQAAGRGLQLLFYSVGIGQISSEVPQNLSASRPQDRQFILSSKKLLLSDSGFYLCAWSLQGNEQFFGPGTRLTVL.

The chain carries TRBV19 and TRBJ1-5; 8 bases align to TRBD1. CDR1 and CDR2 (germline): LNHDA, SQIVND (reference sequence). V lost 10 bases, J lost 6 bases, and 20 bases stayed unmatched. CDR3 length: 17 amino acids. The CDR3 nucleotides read TGTGCCACCACGGGAAACAGGGGGTCCCTAATAGGTCAGCCCCAGCATTTT. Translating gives CATTGNRGSLIGQPQHF.

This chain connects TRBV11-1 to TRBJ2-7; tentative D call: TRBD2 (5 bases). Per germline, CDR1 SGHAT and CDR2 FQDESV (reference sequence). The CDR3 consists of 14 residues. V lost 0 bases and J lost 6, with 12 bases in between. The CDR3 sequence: CASSLATRRGEQYF. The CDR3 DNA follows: TGTGCCAGCAGCTTAGCAACTAGGAGAGGCGAGCAGTACTTC.

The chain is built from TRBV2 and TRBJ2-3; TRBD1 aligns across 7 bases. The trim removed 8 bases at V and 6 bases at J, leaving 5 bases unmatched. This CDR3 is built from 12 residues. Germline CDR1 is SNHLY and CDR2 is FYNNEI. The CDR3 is CASPWTGDTQYF. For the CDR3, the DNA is TGTGCCAGCCCTTGGACAGGTGATACGCAGTATTTT.

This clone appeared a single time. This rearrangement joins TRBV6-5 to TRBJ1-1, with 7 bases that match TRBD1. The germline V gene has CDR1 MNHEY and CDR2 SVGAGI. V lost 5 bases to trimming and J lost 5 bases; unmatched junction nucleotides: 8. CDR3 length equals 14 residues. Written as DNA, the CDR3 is TGTGCCAGCAGTAAGACAGGGCTGGGGACTGAAGCTTTCTTT. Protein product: CASSKTGLGTEAFF.

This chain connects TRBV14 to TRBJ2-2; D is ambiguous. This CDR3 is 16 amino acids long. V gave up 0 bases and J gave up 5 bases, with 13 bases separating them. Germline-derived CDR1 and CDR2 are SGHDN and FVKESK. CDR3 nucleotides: TGTGCCAGCAGCCAAGATTGGGTAGTGGGAACCGGGGAGCTGTTTTTT. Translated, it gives CASSQDWVVGTGELFF.

CDR3 in amino acids: CASSRDPGSYEQYF. CDR3 nucleotides: TGTGCCAGCAGTCGGGACCCCGGCTCCTACGAGCAGTACTTC. The chain carries TRBV6-1 and TRBJ2-7, with D perhaps assigned TRBD1 or TRBD2 (5 bases each). CDR1 is MNHNS and CDR2 is SASEGT in the germline V gene. The CDR3 is made up of 14 amino acids. Trimming left V 5 bases short and J 0 bases short, with 11 bases between.

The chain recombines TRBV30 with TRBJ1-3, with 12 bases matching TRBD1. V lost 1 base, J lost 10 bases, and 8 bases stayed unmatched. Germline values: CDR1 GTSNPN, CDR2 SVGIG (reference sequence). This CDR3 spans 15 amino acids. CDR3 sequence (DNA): TGTGCCTGGAGTGCTCTGGGACAGGGGGCGGGAACCATATATTTT. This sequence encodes CAWSALGQGAGTIYF.

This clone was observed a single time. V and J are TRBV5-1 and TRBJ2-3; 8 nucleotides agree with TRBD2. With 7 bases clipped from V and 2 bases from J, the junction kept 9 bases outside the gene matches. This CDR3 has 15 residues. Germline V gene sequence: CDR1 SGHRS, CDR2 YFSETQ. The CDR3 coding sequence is TGCGCCAGCCGGGGGCTAGCGGGCTCCACAGATACGCAGTATTTT. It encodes CASRGLAGSTDTQYF.

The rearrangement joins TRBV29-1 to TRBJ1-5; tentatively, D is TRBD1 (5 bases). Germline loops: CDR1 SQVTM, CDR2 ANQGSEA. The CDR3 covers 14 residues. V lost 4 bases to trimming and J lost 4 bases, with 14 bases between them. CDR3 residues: CSVGGGRGNQPQHF. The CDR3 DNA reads TGCAGCGTTGGGGGCGGACGGGGGAATCAGCCCCAGCATTTT. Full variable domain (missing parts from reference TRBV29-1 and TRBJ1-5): SAVISQKPSRDICQRGTSLTIQCQVDSQVTMMFWYRQQPGQSLTLIATANQGSEATYESGFVIDKFPISRPNLTFSTLTVSNMSPEDSSIYLCSVGGGRGNQPQHFGDGTRLSIL.

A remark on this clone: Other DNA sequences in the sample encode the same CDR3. The CDR3 region is CASSPPGSNQPQHF. The CDR3 bases are TGTGCCAGCAGTCCCCCGGGCTCCAATCAGCCCCAGCATTTT. The chain carries TRBV28 and TRBJ1-5; D not resolved. Germline loops: CDR1 MDHEN, CDR2 SYDVKM. This CDR3 has 14 amino acids. The V and J ends lost 5 bases and 3 bases respectively, with 11 bases between them.

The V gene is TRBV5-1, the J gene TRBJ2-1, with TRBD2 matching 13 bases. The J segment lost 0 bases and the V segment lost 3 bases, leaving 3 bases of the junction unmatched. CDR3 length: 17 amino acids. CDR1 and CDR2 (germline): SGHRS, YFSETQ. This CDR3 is CASSSTSGRLSYNEQFF. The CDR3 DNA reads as TGCGCCAGCAGCTCGACTAGCGGGAGGCTCTCCTACAATGAGCAGTTCTTC.

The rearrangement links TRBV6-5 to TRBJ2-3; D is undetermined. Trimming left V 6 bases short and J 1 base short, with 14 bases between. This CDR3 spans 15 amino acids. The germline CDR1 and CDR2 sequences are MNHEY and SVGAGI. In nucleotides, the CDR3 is TGTGCCAGCAGCTCGTACTTCGCGGGCACAGATACGCAGTATTTT. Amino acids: CASSSYFAGTDTQYF.